What follows describes a single T cell receptor beta chain. Germline lookup yields CDR1 SNHLY and CDR2 FYNNEI. V was clipped by 7 bases and J by 5 bases, with 15 bases between them. CDR3 length: 13 residues. Profiling relied on immunoSEQ multiplex PCR, and the TCRdb table lists in-frame clones only, not all of them. The sample has about 340,000 clones; around 80% are singletons. The source of the sample is a study of blood T cell repertoires in COVID-19. Across the study: Spain, Italy and the United States supplied samples that represented acute and convalescent COVID-19.

V gene TRBV2 combines with J gene TRBJ2-7, with D tentatively TRBD2 (6 bases). This TCR came from a man aged 30 to 45 with active or convalescent COVID-19. The sample taken for sequencing was peripheral blood. The CDR3 sequence is CASKSWGVHEQYF. CDR3 coding DNA: TGTGCCAGCAAATCATGGGGGGTCCACGAGCAGTACTTC.